These 26 T cell receptor beta chains were all obtained from the same sample, sequenced in a study of shared clonotypes between healthy human individuals. Data came from immunoSEQ multiplex PCR; TCRdb stores just in-frame clones and leaves some out. The profile shows 1.5 million to 2.5 million clones, approximately 94% of them singletons. CD45RO negativity and positive selection for CCR7 defined naive CD8 cells, a population that excluded terminally differentiated effector memory CD45RA+ cells. Sequencing was performed on naive CD8+ T cells sorted from blood. The receptors originated from a man aged 18 to 30 in good health.

The gene calls are TRBV27 and TRBJ1-2; D is unclear. From germline, CDR1 is MNHEY and CDR2 SMNVEV (reference sequence). Trimming removed 2 bases at V and 5 bases at J, with 15 bases between. The CDR3 contains 15 residues. CDR3 DNA sequence: TGTGCCAGCAGTTTAGATGGGAATTTAGAGTATGGCTACACCTTC. Translation gives CASSLDGNLEYGYTF.

Note on this clone: Other nucleotide sequences from this sample produce the same CDR3. The chain recombines TRBV7-9 with TRBJ2-1; either TRBD1 or TRBD2 may supply D (5 bases each). V gave up 5 bases and J gave up 8 bases, with 10 bases separating them. This CDR3 region has 12 residues. Looked up from germline, CDR1 is SEHNR and CDR2 is FQNEAQ (reference sequence). In DNA, the CDR3 is TGTGCCAGCAGCCCCGGGGCGGATGAGCAGTTCTTC. This gives the protein CASSPGADEQFF.

This chain joins TRBV29-1 and TRBJ2-7; possible D gene TRBD1, 5 bases. Germline CDR1 SQVTM, CDR2 ANQGSEA. The length of the CDR3 is 12 residues. V gave up 7 bases and J gave up 0 bases, with 10 bases separating them. This CDR3 is CSAKDTSYEQYF. In nucleotides, the CDR3 is TGCAGCGCCAAGGACACCTCCTACGAGCAGTACTTC.

The chain combines TRBV4-1 with TRBJ1-6, with D unresolved. V was cut by 1 base and J by 13 bases, with 14 bases left in between. The germline V gene encodes CDR1 MGHRA and CDR2 YSYEKL. The CDR3 is 14 residues long. This CDR3 reads CASSQGAQLWPLHF. DNA of the CDR3: TGCGCCAGCAGCCAAGGGGCCCAATTATGGCCCCTCCACTTT.

This sequence joins TRBV28 and TRBJ2-7; no definite D call. The ends were cut back, 5 bases at V and 2 bases at J, with 7 bases in the middle. The CDR3 runs to 12 residues. From germline, CDR1 is MDHEN and CDR2 SYDVKM. The CDR3 DNA sequence: TGTGCCAGCAGTGTCCAACCCTACGAGCAGTACTTC. It yields the protein CASSVQPYEQYF.

The CDR3 sequence is CASSYPGTGDYEQYF. In DNA, the CDR3 is TGTGCCAGCAGCTACCCCGGGACAGGGGACTACGAGCAGTACTTC. V usage is TRBV5-6 and J usage is TRBJ2-7; 10 bases are a match to TRBD1. Germline CDR1 and CDR2: SGHDT and YYEEEE. This CDR3 is 15 amino acids long. Trimming took 3 bases from V and 3 from J; bases not matched to a gene: 6.

The chain recombines TRBV7-9 with TRBJ2-5; no clear D. This CDR3 spans 13 amino acids. V shed 2 bases and J shed 1 base, with 5 bases lying between them. CDR1 and CDR2 from the germline V gene are SEHNR and FQNEAQ (reference sequence). The CDR3, as DNA: TGTGCCAGCAGCTTACCAGCCCAAGAGACCCAGTACTTC. This translates into CASSLPAQETQYF.

The V gene is TRBV18, the J gene TRBJ1-5, with D tentatively TRBD1 (5 bases). The V end lost 4 bases, the J end lost 3 bases, and 13 bases lay between the germline ends. Per the germline V gene, CDR1 is KGHSH and CDR2 is LQKENI. This CDR3 region has 15 residues. CDR3 sequence (DNA): TGTGCCAGCTCACTGGTGCCTGGGGCCAATCAGCCCCAGCATTTT. It translates to CASSLVPGANQPQHF.

Here the CDR3 reads CASSFDPQGETQYF. The CDR3 nucleotides are TGTGCCAGCAGCTTTGATCCGCAGGGAGAGACCCAGTACTTC. The V gene is TRBV7-9, the J gene TRBJ2-5, with D perhaps TRBD1 (5 bases). Germline V gene lookup returns CDR1 SEHNR and CDR2 FQNEAQ (reference sequence). The CDR3 runs to 14 residues. Trimming removed 3 bases at V and 4 bases at J, with 12 bases between. Based on the CDR3 plus reference TRBV7-9 and TRBJ2-5, the full variable domain is DTGVSQNPRHKITKRGQNVTFRCDPISEHNRLYWYRQTLGQGPEFLTYFQNEAQLEKSRLLSDRFSAERPKGSFSTLEIQRTEQGDSAMYLCASSFDPQGETQYFGPGTRLLVL.

J is TRBJ2-5 and V is TRBV19, with 8 bases fitting TRBD2. Losses at the gene ends were 1 base for V and 5 bases for J; bases not matched to a gene: 6. The CDR3 extends over 15 amino acids. Germline V gene sequence: CDR1 LNHDA, CDR2 SQIVND (reference sequence). The CDR3 DNA is TGTGCCAGTAGTATAGCGGGGGGGCCTCAGGAGACCCAGTACTTC. Protein sequence: CASSIAGGPQETQYF.

V gene TRBV9 combines with J gene TRBJ2-2, with D unresolved. The ends were cut back, 3 bases at V and 6 bases at J, with 15 bases in the middle. In germline, CDR1 is SGDLS, CDR2 YYNGEE. This CDR3 region has 15 residues. In nucleotides, the CDR3 is TGTGCCAGCAGCGGCCAGACTCCGGAGCCCGGGGAGCTGTTTTTT. Translating gives CASSGQTPEPGELFF.

The V call is TRBV19, the J call TRBJ2-2; D remains ambiguous. Germline V CDR1 and CDR2: LNHDA, SQIVND (reference sequence). V was shortened by 6 bases and J by 0 bases, with 14 bases between the two germline ends. CDR3 length: 16 residues. The CDR3 region has the DNA TGTGCCAGTAGGGTAGACCAGATCGCGAACACCGGGGAGCTGTTTTTT. Amino acid sequence: CASRVDQIANTGELFF.

The rearrangement joins TRBV6-5 to TRBJ2-7, with D possibly being TRBD2 (6 bases). The CDR3 is 15 residues long. Germline assignment: CDR1 MNHEY and CDR2 SVGAGI. The V end was cut by 6 bases, the J end by 0 bases, with 15 bases between. The CDR3 sequence is CASSPFGGNSYEQYF. The CDR3 DNA reads TGTGCCAGCAGCCCATTCGGGGGAAACTCCTACGAGCAGTACTTC.

This sequence joins TRBV27 and TRBJ1-6, with a tentative D call TRBD1 (6 bases). V gave up 9 bases and J gave up 0 bases, with 12 bases separating them. Looked up from germline, CDR1 is MNHEY and CDR2 is SMNVEV (reference sequence). The CDR3 runs 15 residues. In nucleotides, the CDR3 is TGTGCCAGTGGACAGCCGTTCTCCTATAATTCACCCCTCCACTTT. Protein sequence: CASGQPFSYNSPLHF.

V gene TRBV2 combines with J gene TRBJ2-1; TRBD2 agrees at 9 bases. The junction had 10 bases not matched to a gene; V was cut back by 3 bases and J by 4 bases. Germline CDR1 and CDR2: SNHLY and FYNNEI. This CDR3 has 17 amino acids. The CDR3 DNA is TGTGCCAGCAGTGACGGAGTTAGCGGGAGAGTGTACAATGAGCAGTTCTTC. Amino acids: CASSDGVSGRVYNEQFF.

V gene TRBV27 combines with J gene TRBJ2-3, with D unresolved. The V gene's germline CDR1 is MNHEY and CDR2 SMNVEV (reference sequence). The CDR3 runs 13 residues. The germline V and J ends were trimmed by 6 bases and 0 bases, with 7 bases remaining between them. CDR3 in DNA: TGTGCCAGCAGCCCCGCAAGCACAGATACGCAGTATTTT. It encodes CASSPASTDTQYF.

The genes are TRBV4-1 and TRBJ2-3, with 9 positions matching TRBD1. The junction had 7 bases not matched to a gene; V was cut back by 4 bases and J by 5 bases. Germline assignment: CDR1 MGHRA and CDR2 YSYEKL. The CDR3 contains 15 residues. The chain's CDR3 is CASSLPGTGLDTQYF. CDR3 DNA sequence: TGCGCCAGCAGCCTTCCGGGGACAGGGTTAGATACGCAGTATTTT.

This rearrangement joins TRBV4-3 to TRBJ2-1; perhaps TRBD1 as D (5 bases). The ends were cut back, 0 bases at V and 1 base at J, with 10 bases in the middle. The CDR3 consists of 16 residues. The germline V gene encodes CDR1 LGHNA and CDR2 YSLEER. The CDR3 nucleotides read TGCGCCAGCAGCCAAGATAGGGGCAAGTCCTACAATGAGCAGTTCTTC. Its translation: CASSQDRGKSYNEQFF.

The chain recombines TRBV9 with TRBJ2-7, with TRBD2 matching over 8 bases. Germline assignment: CDR1 SGDLS and CDR2 YYNGEE. The CDR3 consists of 15 residues. V shed 0 bases and J 2 bases; nucleotides not matched to a gene: 4. The DNA for the CDR3 is TGTGCCAGCAGCGTAGCGGGAGGGGAGGCCTACGAGCAGTACTTC. The encoded protein is CASSVAGGEAYEQYF.

Of note for this clone: The junction differs from germline at one of its ends, possibly a read error. The chain joins TRBV7-7 to TRBJ2-1; 16 nucleotides agree with TRBD2. CDR3 length: 15 amino acids. Per germline, CDR1 SSHAT and CDR2 FNYEAQ (reference sequence). The CDR3 DNA reads TGTGCTAGCAGCTTTGGGACTAGCGGGAGGGATGAGCAGTTCTTC. It is translated as CASSFGTSGRDEQFF. Filled out from reference TRBV7-7 and TRBJ2-1, the complete variable domain reads GAGVSQSPRYKVTKRGQDVTLRCDPISSHATLYWYQQALGQGPEFLTYFNYEAQPDKSGLPSDRFSAERPEGSISTLTIQRTEQRDSAMYRCASSFGTSGRDEQFFGPGTRLTVL.

This chain joins TRBV2 and TRBJ1-1, with 12 bases fitting TRBD1. After removal of 2 bases from V and 5 bases from J, the junction contained 9 bases not matched to a gene. The CDR3 has 17 amino acids. CDR1 is SNHLY, CDR2 FYNNEI, per germline. In DNA, the CDR3 is TGTGCCAGCAGTGAATGGGGGACAGGGGGCGCCGGGACTGAAGCTTTCTTT. It is translated as CASSEWGTGGAGTEAFF.

This chain joins TRBV5-5 and TRBJ2-7, with D unresolved. The V end was cut by 2 bases, the J end by 0 bases, with 12 bases between. Germline V lookup: CDR1 SGHKS, CDR2 YYEKEE (reference sequence). This CDR3 is 15 amino acids long. The CDR3 loop reads CASSLQRAFSYEQYF. The DNA for the CDR3 is TGTGCCAGCAGCTTACAAAGGGCGTTCTCCTACGAGCAGTACTTC.

The genes are TRBV11-2 and TRBJ2-3, with D unresolved. CDR3 length: 13 amino acids. Germline-derived CDR1 and CDR2 are SGHAT and FQNNGV. V lost 5 bases and J 9 bases, leaving 15 bases between the germline ends. DNA for the CDR3: TGTGCCAGCAGCCCCGCCCCCGCTGACACGCAGTATTTT. Protein: CASSPAPADTQYF.

The CDR3, as DNA: TGCGCCAGCAGCTTCCGTGGGCTAGCGGGACGCGCGAACACCGGGGAGCTGTTTTTT. Residues: CASSFRGLAGRANTGELFF. V usage is TRBV4-1 and J usage is TRBJ2-2; 9 bases map to TRBD2. The CDR3 totals 19 residues. V lost 5 bases, J lost 0 bases, and 13 bases stayed unmatched. Germline-derived CDR1 and CDR2 are MGHRA and YSYEKL.

About this clone itself: Other DNA sequences in this specimen translate into the identical CDR3. V and J are TRBV11-2 and TRBJ2-7, with 9 bases that match TRBD1. Looked up from germline, CDR1 is SGHAT and CDR2 is FQNNGV. The CDR3 has 14 residues. With V trimmed by 3 bases and J by 2 bases, 2 bases remained unmatched. CDR3 nucleotide sequence: TGTGCCAGCAGCTTCGGGACAGGGACCTACGAGCAGTACTTC. It codes for CASSFGTGTYEQYF.

V and J are TRBV5-1 and TRBJ2-7; tentative D call: TRBD1 (5 bases). CDR1 and CDR2 from the germline V gene are SGHRS and YFSETQ. V was pared by 0 bases and J by 5 bases, with 12 bases between. This CDR3 region has 14 residues. Written as DNA, the CDR3 is TGCGCCAGCAGCTTGGAAGGGGCGCTCGACGAGCAGTACTTC. Translated: CASSLEGALDEQYF.